The rows below give T cell receptor beta chains drawn from one sample of a study of CD8+CD57+ T cells in acquired aplastic anemia. TCRdb used MiXCR to reprocess the reads, holding one entry per CDR3 protein. The sample includes 190,000 or so distinct CDR3 sequences, roughly half of them seen just once. Input material: sorted CD4+, CD8+, or CD8+CD57+ T cells (not recorded which) from PBMCs. The receptors were sampled from a human donor with aplastic anemia. Each CDR3 is given with its conserved first and last residue. The order of the fields is D gene, clone size, J gene, V gene, CDR3 protein, CDR3 DNA. The D gene is left open where the match is weak. Expanded clones are given a class, and other clones once, few, many or no size at all.

-,many,TRBJ2-1,TRBV6-1,CASSGKGYNEQFF,TGTGCCAGCAGTGGTAAGGGCTACAATGAGCAGTTCTTC
TRBD1,-,TRBJ2-2,TRBV7-9,CASSPGQGELFF,TGTGCCAGCAGCCCGGGACAGGGGGAGCTGTTTTTT
-,-,TRBJ1-1,TRBV2,CASSEAGRGGAFF,TGTGCCAGCAGTGAAGCCGGCAGGGGTGGAGCTTTCTTT
-,few,TRBJ2-3,TRBV7-8,CASSLTTSTDTQYF,TGTGCCAGCAGCTTAACAACTAGCACAGATACGCAGTATTTT
-,-,TRBJ2-2,TRBV10-1,CAGSEGTGELFF,TGCGCCGGCAGTGAGGGGACCGGGGAGCTGTTTTTT
TRBD2,-,TRBJ2-1,TRBV29-1,CSVVPSGFNEQFF,TGCAGCGTTGTTCCTAGCGGTTTCAATGAGCAGTTCTTC
-,many,TRBJ1-5,TRBV11-2,CASSLGSGRANQPQHF,TGTGCCAGCAGCTTAGGGTCAGGGAGAGCCAATCAGCCCCAGCATTTT
TRBD1,many,TRBJ1-1,TRBV5-6,CASSLDRGRVSTEAFF,TGTGCCAGCAGCCTGGACAGGGGAAGGGTTAGCACTGAAGCTTTCTTT
-,-,TRBJ2-2,TRBV29-1,CSVGRRAPNTGELFF,TGCAGCGTTGGTAGGAGGGCCCCGAACACCGGGGAGCTGTTTTTT
TRBD2,-,TRBJ2-7,TRBV20-1,CSASPTSGGDSEQYF,TGCAGTGCTAGCCCGACTAGCGGGGGGGATAGCGAGCAGTACTTC
-,many,TRBJ2-2,TRBV7-9,CASYYGANTGELFF,TGTGCCTCGTACTACGGCGCTAACACCGGGGAGCTGTTTTTT
-,once,TRBJ1-5,TRBV18,CASSEHPLDSNQPQHF,TGTGCCAGCTCAGAACACCCCTTGGATAGCAATCAGCCCCAGCATTTT
-,-,TRBJ1-4,TRBV11-2,CAGSPGIGNEKLFF,TGTGCCGGCAGCCCTGGGATAGGTAATGAAAAACTGTTTTTT
-,-,TRBJ2-5,TRBV5-1,CASSKEPGPWETQYF,TGCGCCAGCAGCAAGGAACCCGGGCCGTGGGAGACCCAGTACTTC
-,many,TRBJ2-7,TRBV6-1,CASRLPAAQQQYF,TGTGCCAGCAGATTACCGGCCGCACAACAGCAGTACTTC
-,few,TRBJ2-3,TRBV5-6,CASSLVNSRGEEGDTQYF,TGTGCCAGCAGCTTGGTTAACTCGAGGGGGGAGGAGGGAGATACGCAGTATTTT
TRBD1,-,TRBJ2-7,TRBV13,CASSSRDSYEQYF,TGTGCCAGCAGCTCCCGGGACAGCTACGAGCAGTACTTC
-,many,TRBJ2-1,TRBV7-2,CASSLGSNNEQFF,TGTGCCAGCAGCTTAGGTAGTAACAATGAGCAGTTCTTC